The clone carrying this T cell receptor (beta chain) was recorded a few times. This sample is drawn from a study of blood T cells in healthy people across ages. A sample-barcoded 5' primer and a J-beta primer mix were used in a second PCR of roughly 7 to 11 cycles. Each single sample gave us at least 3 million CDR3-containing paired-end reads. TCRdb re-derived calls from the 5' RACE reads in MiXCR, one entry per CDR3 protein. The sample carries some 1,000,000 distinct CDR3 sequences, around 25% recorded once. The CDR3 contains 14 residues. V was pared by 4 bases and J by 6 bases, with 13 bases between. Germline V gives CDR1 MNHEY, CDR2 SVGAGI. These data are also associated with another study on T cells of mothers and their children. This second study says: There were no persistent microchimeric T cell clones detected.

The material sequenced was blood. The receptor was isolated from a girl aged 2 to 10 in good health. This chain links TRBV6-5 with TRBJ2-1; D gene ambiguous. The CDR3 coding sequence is TGTGCCAGCAGTTTCTCGTCACTGGTCAATGAGCAGTTCTTC. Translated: CASSFSSLVNEQFF.